The 22 T cell receptor beta chains below all came from one sample that was sequenced in a study of identical twins. TCRdb analysed the 5' RACE reads with MiXCR anew, one entry per CDR3 protein. The sample lists 700,000 or so distinct CDR3 sequences, about 20% seen once, with roughly 4% in the top ten. The same data also went into a second study, on T cells expressing NK-cell markers.

Sequenced input: PBMCs. The receptors come from a woman aged 18 to 35 in good health.

This clonotype was detected many times. The chain has TRBV3-1 and TRBJ1-2; D possibly corresponds to TRBD1 (6 bases). Germline V gene lookup returns CDR1 LGHDT and CDR2 YNNKEL (reference sequence). The CDR3 has 13 residues. V was cut by 2 bases and J by 4 bases, with 8 bases left in between. The CDR3 coding sequence is TGTGCCAGCAGCCAACTGGACAGCTATGGCTACACCTTC. This sequence encodes CASSQLDSYGYTF.

V is TRBV7-9 and J is TRBJ2-1; D not resolved. The CDR3 sequence is 12 residues long. The germline V gene encodes CDR1 SEHNR and CDR2 FQNEAQ (reference sequence). V lost 1 base, J lost 8 bases, and 6 bases lay in between. CDR3 sequence: CASSLDWHEQFF. The DNA for the CDR3 is TGTGCCAGCAGCTTAGATTGGCATGAGCAGTTCTTC.

V usage is TRBV7-9 and J usage is TRBJ1-1; D unclear. V dropped 5 bases and J dropped 1 base, with 11 bases sitting between them. Germline loops: CDR1 SEHNR, CDR2 FQNEAQ (reference sequence). CDR3 length: 14 amino acids. The CDR3 protein is CASSPRVGNTEAFF. In DNA, the CDR3 is TGTGCCAGCAGCCCCCGGGTGGGGAACACTGAAGCTTTCTTT.

This clonotype has a handful of counts. The chain carries TRBV6-1 and TRBJ1-1; 8 nucleotides align to TRBD1. This CDR3 region has 14 residues. In germline, CDR1 is MNHNS, CDR2 SASEGT. V lost 6 bases, J lost 3 bases, and 6 bases stayed unmatched. The CDR3 reads CASSDRGTDTEAFF. The CDR3 DNA follows: TGTGCCAGCAGCGACAGGGGAACTGACACTGAAGCTTTCTTT.

V usage is TRBV21-1 and J usage is TRBJ1-5. TRBV21-1 is a recognized pseudogene. The CDR3 contains 17 residues. The CDR3 DNA reads as TGTGCCAGCAGCAAAGGGGCCAAGGAACGAGGCAATCAGCCCCAGCATTTT. The encoded protein is CASSKGAKERGNQPQHF.

The chain couples TRBV12-3 or TRBV12-4 to TRBJ2-3; possibly TRBD2 for D (6 bases). Trimming pared 5 bases from V and 6 bases from J, leaving 21 bases between. This CDR3 has 16 residues. This CDR3 is CASSRSDSGSGDTQYF. The CDR3 nucleotides are TGTGCCAGCAGTCGGAGCGATAGCGGCTCGGGGGATACGCAGTATTTT.

This clonotype appeared many times. V gene TRBV7-9 combines with J gene TRBJ2-3, with D possibly matching TRBD1 (6 bases). Germline CDR1 reads SEHNR; CDR2 reads FQNEAQ (reference sequence). This CDR3 spans 14 amino acids. With 5 bases removed from V and 2 bases from J, the gap between germline ends came to 11 bases. The CDR3 spells CASSPWTATDTQYF. The CDR3 nucleotides read TGTGCCAGCAGCCCGTGGACAGCCACAGATACGCAGTATTTT. Filled out from reference TRBV7-9 and TRBJ2-3, the complete variable domain reads DTGVSQNPRHKITKRGQNVTFRCDPISEHNRLYWYRQTLGQGPEFLTYFQNEAQLEKSRLLSDRFSAERPKGSFSTLEIQRTEQGDSAMYLCASSPWTATDTQYFGPGTRLTVL.

The chain couples TRBV7-9 to TRBJ1-1; TRBD1 matches 9 bases. Trimming at V came to 6 bases and at J to 7 bases, leaving 3 bases not matched to a gene. Germline CDR1 and CDR2: SEHNR and FQNEAQ (reference sequence). This CDR3 contains 12 residues. For the CDR3, the DNA is TGTGCCAGCAGGGGGACAGGGATTGAAGCTTTCTTT. This sequence encodes CASRGTGIEAFF.

V and J are TRBV20-1 and TRBJ1-2; D not certain. The CDR3 length is 11 residues. The germline V gene encodes CDR1 DFQATT and CDR2 SNEGSKA (reference sequence). Trimming took off 5 bases at V and 5 bases at J, with 9 bases between the two ends. The chain's CDR3 is CSAGQVYGYTF. As DNA, the CDR3 is TGCAGTGCTGGTCAGGTTTATGGCTACACCTTC.

This clonotype has only one observation. The gene calls are TRBV7-2 and TRBJ2-1; 9 bases are a match to TRBD2. The V segment lost 5 bases and the J segment 9 bases; nucleotides outside the gene matches: 17. CDR3 length: 17 residues. Looked up from germline, CDR1 is SGHTA and CDR2 is FQGNSA. In nucleotides, the CDR3 is TGTGCCAGCAGCCAGAGGGGACTAGCCGGGTCGGCAGGTGAGCAGTTCTTC. Translation: CASSQRGLAGSAGEQFF.

The gene calls are TRBV12-3 or TRBV12-4 and TRBJ1-2; D unclear. CDR3 length: 11 amino acids. The V end was cut by 8 bases, the J end by 10 bases, with 14 bases between. CDR3 coding DNA: TGTGCCAGCGGCTACCGGAGAGACTACACCTTC. It codes for CASGYRRDYTF.

This clonotype was counted only a few times. V usage is TRBV20-1 and J usage is TRBJ1-3, with 11 bases matching TRBD1. The germline V gene encodes CDR1 DFQATT and CDR2 SNEGSKA (reference sequence). Trimming removed 4 bases from V and 11 bases from J; junction bases left unmatched: 4. The CDR3 has 12 residues. CDR3: CSANRDRGSIYF. The CDR3 DNA is TGCAGTGCTAACCGGGACAGGGGGTCCATATATTTT.

J is TRBJ2-2 and V is TRBV5-5; tentative D call: TRBD2 (6 bases). CDR3 length: 14 residues. The germline CDR1 and CDR2 sequences are SGHKS and YYEKEE (reference sequence). Trimming took off 0 bases at V and 7 bases at J, with 10 bases between the two ends. The CDR3 coding sequence is TGTGCCAGCAGCTTGGGGGAGGTGGTCGGGGAGCTGTTTTTT. Translating gives CASSLGEVVGELFF.

This clonotype was found many times. The rearrangement links TRBV15 to TRBJ2-1; D gene ambiguous. This CDR3 region has 14 residues. With 0 bases removed from V and 6 bases from J, the gap between germline ends came to 9 bases. The germline V gene has CDR1 LNHNV and CDR2 YYDKDF (reference sequence). DNA for the CDR3: TGTGCCACCAGCAGAGATCCCGCCAGCAATGAGCAGTTCTTC. This encodes CATSRDPASNEQFF.

In the case of this clonotype: This sequence may be a read error, since a much larger clone differs from it by one base. The V call is TRBV2, the J call TRBJ2-3; TRBD2 is a possible D gene (6 bases). V was shortened by 5 bases and J by 4 bases, with 16 bases between the two germline ends. The CDR3 is made up of 15 amino acids. Germline V gene data show CDR1 as SNHLY and CDR2 as FYNNEI. CDR3 residues: CASSSGTLRADTQYF. CDR3 nucleotides: TGTGCCAGCAGTTCCGGGACTCTTAGGGCAGATACGCAGTATTTT.

The chain combines TRBV6-5 with TRBJ2-6; 8 nucleotides align to TRBD1. From germline, CDR1 is MNHEY and CDR2 SVGAGI. With V trimmed by 0 bases and J by 2 bases, 6 bases remained unmatched. The CDR3 covers 18 residues. CDR3 nucleotide sequence: TGTGCCAGCAGTTACTCGAACAGGGGGTTAGCTGGGGCCAACGTCCTGACTTTC. Translated, it gives CASSYSNRGLAGANVLTF.

This clonotype was recorded many times. The V and J genes are TRBV6-1 and TRBJ2-3; D might be TRBD2 (5 bases). This CDR3 is built from 13 residues. Trimming shortened V by 10 bases and J by 8 bases, and 19 bases separated the two germline ends. Germline assignment: CDR1 MNHNS and CDR2 SASEGT. This chain's CDR3 is CATQRAVGATQYF. In nucleotides, the CDR3 is TGTGCCACCCAGAGGGCGGTCGGCGCTACGCAGTATTTT.

There are a few counts of this clonotype. The chain joins TRBV24-1 to TRBJ1-2, with 7 bases matching TRBD1. Per germline, CDR1 KGHDR and CDR2 SFDVKD. The CDR3 is 13 amino acids. Trimming took 4 bases from V and 7 from J; bases not matched to a gene: 5. CDR3 DNA sequence: TGTGCCACCAGTGAAGCGGACAGGAGTGGCTACACCTTC. Protein sequence: CATSEADRSGYTF.

This clonotype appeared a few times. The rearrangement joins TRBV6-1 to TRBJ2-6; D ambiguous. The V end was cut by 4 bases, the J end by 1 base, with 8 bases between. The CDR3 is made up of 15 amino acids. CDR1 and CDR2 (germline): MNHNS, SASEGT. The CDR3 loop reads CASSGLASGANVLTF. As DNA, the CDR3 is TGTGCCAGCAGTGGCCTCGCTTCTGGGGCCAACGTCCTGACTTTC.

The chain links TRBV7-9 to TRBJ1-1, with D tentatively TRBD1 (5 bases). V dropped 2 bases and J dropped 0 bases, with 13 bases sitting between them. CDR1 is SEHNR and CDR2 is FQNEAQ in the germline V gene (reference sequence). This CDR3 comprises 16 residues. The CDR3 bases are TGTGCCAGCAGCTTAAGACAGCATCAAATGAACACTGAAGCTTTCTTT. Residues: CASSLRQHQMNTEAFF.

This clonotype occurred a few times. V usage is TRBV12-3 or TRBV12-4 and J usage is TRBJ2-1; TRBD1 matches at 7 bases. The V and J ends lost 6 bases and 5 bases, in that order; junction bases with no gene match: 7. There are 14 residues in the CDR3. This CDR3 is CASREDRDHNEQFF. The CDR3 bases are TGTGCCAGCAGAGAAGACAGGGACCACAATGAGCAGTTCTTC.

The chain carries TRBV10-2 and TRBJ1-1; D not resolved. Deletions cut 8 bases from V and 1 base from J, with 11 bases between. The CDR3 contains 13 residues. Germline loops: CDR1 WSHSY, CDR2 SAAADI. CDR3 bases: TGCGCCAGCGTTCCCCCAGGGAACACTGAAGCTTTCTTT. Translation gives CASVPPGNTEAFF.